What follows describes a single TCR beta chain. CDR1 SGHTA and CDR2 FQGTGA come from the germline V gene. Trimming took 4 bases from V and 3 from J; bases not matched to a gene: 4. CDR3 length: 15 amino acids. Some clones are missing from TCRdb's copy, which holds only in-frame ones; the method was immunoSEQ multiplex PCR. The table has fewer than 60,000 clones, about 90% seen once; the top ten hold around 20%. The data were obtained in a study of blood T cell repertoires in COVID-19. Background on the study: The origin of the acute and convalescent COVID-19 samples was the United States, Italy and Spain. Sample material is recorded as cDNA or gDNA derived from T cells, B-cell-depleted T cells, or PBMCs.

The V gene is TRBV7-3, the J gene TRBJ2-7, with 12 bases identical to TRBD2. Specimen: peripheral blood. The sequence was obtained from a human donor in a cohort sampled during active COVID-19. The CDR3 sequence is CASSSSGGAFYEQYF. The CDR3 coding sequence is TGTGCCAGCAGCTCTAGCGGGGGGGCTTTCTACGAGCAGTACTTC.